This T cell receptor (beta chain) was observed in a study of blood T cell repertoires in COVID-19. Background on the study: From the United States, Italy and Spain came samples of acute and convalescent COVID-19. From T cells, B-cell-depleted T cells, or PBMCs came the material, which was cDNA or gDNA.

Original methodology: Estimates of nucleated cell counts were drawn from the amplification of reference gene primers. Here immunoSEQ multiplex PCR was the method, and the copy in TCRdb shows in-frame clones only, minus some. V and J calls and clone size are those listed in that table; D and trimming were worked out from the DNA. The top ten hold around 18% of the sample, which has about 160,000 clones, roughly 85% seen once. This clone has more than one count but fewer than ten. Recruitment covered about 25 US areas and drew participants whose ages spanned about 18 to 100 years. The ends were cut back, 3 bases at V and 4 bases at J, with 15 bases in the middle. Germline CDR1 SGHAT, CDR2 FQNNGV. The CDR3 spans 15 residues.

This rearrangement joins TRBV11-2 to TRBJ1-1, with D possibly being TRBD1 (5 bases). Sequences were obtained from PBMCs or T cells enriched from blood (not recorded which). The TCR sequence derives from a man in his 60s who had recovered from COVID-19. The CDR3 region is CASSFQGGRGTEAFF. As DNA, the CDR3 is TGTGCCAGCAGCTTTCAGGGAGGACGCGGCACTGAAGCTTTCTTT.